What follows are 11 T cell receptor beta chains derived from one specimen sequenced in a study of OX40 agonist ivuxolimab in advanced cancers. Sequencing was performed with immunoSEQ multiplex PCR; in TCRdb, only in-frame clones are kept and a portion is missing. The sample contains roughly 95,000 clones, 85% to 90% of which appear only once. This sample comprised CD4+ or CD8+ T cells sorted from blood, obtained in a trial of the OX40 agonist ivuxolimab. Source of these receptors: an adult with an advanced solid tumor such as melanoma, head and neck, liver or kidney cancer.

This clone appeared a few times. V usage is TRBV10-3 and J usage is TRBJ1-2; tentative D call: TRBD1 (6 bases). Trimming took 0 bases from V and 7 from J, leaving 18 bases between them. Germline lookup yields CDR1 ENHRY and CDR2 SYGVKD. The CDR3 is 16 amino acids. CDR3 bases: TGTGCCATCAGTGAGTCAAGCTTAGGGGGGGCGCGTGGCTACACCTTC. Residues: CAISESSLGGARGYTF.

The chain uses TRBV27 and TRBJ1-5; D remains ambiguous. The CDR3 runs to 13 residues. V was clipped by 2 bases and J by 5 bases, with 7 bases between them. The V gene's germline CDR1 is MNHEY and CDR2 SMNVEV (reference sequence). Written as DNA, the CDR3 is TGTGCCAGCAGTTTAATTGGCTATCAGCCCCAGCATTTT. Translated, it gives CASSLIGYQPQHF.

The rearrangement uses TRBV6-5 and TRBJ1-1, with TRBD1 matching 7 bases. This CDR3 has 15 residues. The ends lost 5 bases at V and 5 bases at J; junction bases unmatched: 11. Germline lookup yields CDR1 MNHEY and CDR2 SVGAGI. Here the CDR3 DNA reads TGTGCCAGCAGTACACGGGACAGACGAACAACTGAAGCTTTCTTT. This codes for CASSTRDRRTTEAFF.

The CDR3 here is CASSRDRENYGYTF. The CDR3 region has the DNA TGTGCCAGCAGTAGGGACAGGGAGAACTATGGCTACACCTTC. The chain employs TRBV6-1 and TRBJ1-2, with TRBD1 identical over 9 bases. Trimming at V came to 5 bases and at J to 2 bases, leaving 3 bases not matched to a gene. The CDR3 consists of 14 residues. Germline V gives CDR1 MNHNS, CDR2 SASEGT.

The gene calls are TRBV5-6 and TRBJ2-5; 11 bases are a match to TRBD2. V trimming: 1 base; J trimming: 1 base; junction bases outside the gene matches: 3. Per the germline V gene, CDR1 is SGHDT and CDR2 is YYEEEE. CDR3 length: 16 residues. The CDR3 here is CASSLRLAGTQETQYF. The CDR3, as DNA: TGTGCCAGCAGCTTGAGACTAGCGGGGACCCAAGAGACCCAGTACTTC.

The chain is built from TRBV6-1 and TRBJ2-2; TRBD1 agrees at 11 bases. Trimming took 6 bases from V and 2 from J; bases not matched to a gene: 2. This CDR3 comprises 15 residues. Per the germline V gene, CDR1 is MNHNS and CDR2 is SASEGT. The CDR3 DNA reads as TGTGCCAGCAGGAGGACAGGGGGCAACACCGGGGAGCTGTTTTTT. This sequence encodes CASRRTGGNTGELFF.

The chain uses TRBV6-5 and TRBJ2-1, with D possibly TRBD2 on 5 matching bases. V was pared by 5 bases and J by 6 bases, with 17 bases between. The CDR3 has 15 amino acids. Germline CDR1 MNHEY, CDR2 SVGAGI. CDR3 bases: TGTGCCAGCAGTCATCTGAACCGCCGGGGCAATGAGCAGTTCTTC. It codes for CASSHLNRRGNEQFF.

This rearrangement joins TRBV2 to TRBJ1-1; D may be TRBD1 (5 bases). V shed 4 bases and J shed 10 bases, with 13 bases lying between them. Per the germline V gene, CDR1 is SNHLY and CDR2 is FYNNEI. The CDR3 extends over 12 amino acids. The CDR3 nucleotides read TGTGCCAGCAGTGTTGAGGGGCCAGGAGCTTTCTTT. Translation gives CASSVEGPGAFF. The full variable domain, with the rest looked up from reference TRBV2 and TRBJ1-1, is EPEVTQTPSHQVTQMGQEVILRCVPISNHLYFYWYRQILGQKVEFLVSFYNNEISEKSEIFDDQFSVERPDGSNFTLKIRSTKLEDSAMYFCASSVEGPGAFFGQGTRLTVV.

This chain's CDR3 is CASSRPSGANNEQFF. DNA of the CDR3: TGTGCCAGCAGTCGCCCTAGCGGGGCTAACAATGAGCAGTTCTTC. The rearrangement joins TRBV6-5 to TRBJ2-1, with 9 nucleotides matching TRBD2. The CDR3 loop spans 15 amino acids. Germline assignment: CDR1 MNHEY and CDR2 SVGAGI. Trimming at V came to 5 bases and at J to 5 bases, leaving 7 bases not matched to a gene.

This chain joins TRBV18 and TRBJ2-2; the D gene is possibly TRBD2 (5 bases). CDR3 length: 13 residues. Trimming left V 4 bases short and J 6 bases short, with 9 bases between. Looked up from germline, CDR1 is KGHSH and CDR2 is LQKENI. This CDR3 reads CASSLGSSGELFF. CDR3 in DNA: TGTGCCAGCTCACTAGGGAGTTCCGGGGAGCTGTTTTTT.

V usage is TRBV28 and J usage is TRBJ2-7, with unresolved D. The CDR3 is 14 amino acids. Trimming stripped 4 bases from V and 3 bases from J, with 13 bases between. From germline, CDR1 is MDHEN and CDR2 SYDVKM. The CDR3 loop is CASSSRTENYEQYF. The CDR3 DNA reads TGTGCCAGCAGTTCTAGGACCGAAAACTACGAGCAGTACTTC.